Here is one TCR beta chain with its context. In the original analysis: For nucleated cells, counts were estimated from reference gene primer amplification. Data came from immunoSEQ multiplex PCR; TCRdb stores just in-frame clones and leaves some out. V, J and clone size reflect that table, while D and trimming were determined from the DNA. The sample gives roughly 150,000 clones, about four fifths of which show up once; 13% is in the top ten. The data derive from a study of blood T cell repertoires in COVID-19. The overall study: Samples came from the United States, Italy and Spain, spanning acute and convalescent COVID-19. In each case, the material was cDNA or gDNA derived from T cells, B-cell-depleted T cells, or PBMCs.

CDR3 length: 13 amino acids. Germline CDR1 and CDR2: SGHVS and FQNEAQ. The ends were cut back, 8 bases at V and 5 bases at J, with 15 bases in the middle. Sequenced sample: peripheral blood. The gene calls are TRBV7-8 and TRBJ2-5; D is perhaps TRBD1 (6 bases). This receptor was obtained from a man between 65 and 85 years old who had recovered from COVID-19. Written as DNA, the CDR3 is TGTGCCAGCCTTTGGACAGAAGGGGAGACCCAGTACTTC. Amino acid sequence: CASLWTEGETQYF.